Below are 7 T cell receptor beta chains sequenced from a single sample in a study of blood T cell repertoires in COVID-19. Produced via immunoSEQ multiplex PCR; TCRdb's table is partial and in-frame only. The sample has 250,000 to 300,000 clones, about 81% seen once. Sequenced input: PBMCs or T cells enriched from blood (not recorded which). These receptors all stem from a man between 25 and 39 years old with acute COVID-19.

The chain is built from TRBV6-5 and TRBJ2-2; 8 positions match TRBD1. Germline V lookup: CDR1 MNHEY, CDR2 SVGAGI. The CDR3 totals 15 residues. V was clipped by 6 bases and J by 4 bases; unmatched bases: 7. The CDR3 loop reads CASRVWTGLTGELFF. CDR3 sequence (DNA): TGTGCCAGCAGAGTTTGGACAGGGCTCACCGGGGAGCTGTTTTTT.

The CDR3 spells CASSQSVAGLETQYF. DNA of the CDR3: TGTGCCAGCAGCCAATCGGTAGCGGGGTTAGAGACCCAGTACTTC. The chain combines TRBV4-2 with TRBJ2-5, with 8 bases fitting TRBD2. The CDR3 covers 15 residues. The germline CDR1 and CDR2 sequences are LGHNA and YNFKEQ. V was clipped by 2 bases and J by 4 bases; unmatched bases: 6.

The genes are TRBV10-1 and TRBJ2-7; the match to TRBD2 covers 9 bases. Germline CDR1 WNHNN, CDR2 SYGVQD (reference sequence). The CDR3 contains 16 residues. The junction had 6 bases not matched to a gene; V was cut back by 1 base and J by 2 bases. This CDR3 is CASSELPSGITYEQYV. The CDR3 DNA reads TGCGCCAGCAGTGAGTTGCCTAGCGGGATCACCTACGAGCAGTACGTC.

V is TRBV6-5 and J is TRBJ1-3, with D unclear. The CDR3 totals 13 residues. V was cut by 6 bases and J by 2 bases, with 8 bases left in between. Germline V lookup: CDR1 MNHEY, CDR2 SVGAGI. CDR3 coding DNA: TGTGCCAGCAGCCCCCCTCCTGGAAACACCATATATTTT. This gives the protein CASSPPPGNTIYF.

The chain uses TRBV6-5 and TRBJ1-5, with a possible D match to TRBD1 (5 bases). Germline-derived CDR1 and CDR2 are MNHEY and SVGAGI. Trimming left V 6 bases short and J 1 base short, with 10 bases between. This CDR3 has 14 residues. CDR3 sequence reads: CASSVGGSNQPQHF. In DNA form, the CDR3 reads TGTGCCAGCAGCGTTGGGGGGAGCAATCAGCCCCAGCATTTT.

This clone was observed once. V usage is TRBV5-1 and J usage is TRBJ1-1, with D hard to call. V lost 0 bases, J lost 7 bases, and 13 bases lay in between. CDR1 and CDR2 from the germline V gene are SGHRS and YFSETQ. CDR3 length: 14 amino acids. The CDR3 loop is CASSLAWQADEAFF. The CDR3 coding sequence is TGCGCCAGCAGCTTGGCGTGGCAGGCAGATGAAGCTTTCTTT.

V usage is TRBV10-1 and J usage is TRBJ1-5; the D is unclear. The CDR3 is 13 amino acids. Germline-derived CDR1 and CDR2 are WNHNN and SYGVQD (reference sequence). V lost 3 bases and J lost 4, with 7 bases in between. The CDR3 region is CASSENLNQPQHF. In DNA, the CDR3 is TGCGCCAGCAGTGAAAACTTGAATCAGCCCCAGCATTTT.